This T cell receptor beta chain was retrieved from a study of T cells in Graves' hyperthyroidism and ophthalmopathy (dated 2019 in TCRdb). Describing the broader study: Peripheral blood was collected at initial diagnosis, before any treatment. Thyroid tissue and blood T-cell repertoires from six Graves' hyperthyroidism patients were also compared in the study. TCR Vbeta CDR3 sequencing of some 140 peripheral blood samples (43 ophthalmopathy, about 75 hyperthyroidism and some 17 progressor patients) is reported in the paper. The roughly 94 discovery patients were randomly split 7:3 into training and test sets. TCR V-J signatures able to tell the groups apart were searched for in a discovery cohort of approximately 95 patients, of whom over 40 had Graves' ophthalmopathy and roughly 58 had stable Graves' hyperthyroidism. After blood sampling, hyperthyroidism patients were treated with methimazole at a starting dose of 30 mg daily, and ophthalmopathy patients were treated with high-dose intravenous methylprednisolone. An independent validation cohort of around 19 hyperthyroidism patients and approximately 16 patients who later progressed to ophthalmopathy tested prospective prediction of ophthalmopathy. Paper-wide results and their limitations: Blood samples also contained most of the expanded thyroid clonotypes (frequency above 0.001), which suggests that blood repertoires may reflect thyroid immune responses. No statistical method was used to set the sample size in advance, and investigators knew the group allocation. In validation, progression to ophthalmopathy was predicted by the model with roughly 71% sensitivity and 72.22% specificity, a median of roughly 6.4 months before onset. A 13 V-J signature model separated ophthalmopathy from stable hyperthyroidism, with roughly 88% sensitivity and about 81% specificity in cross-validation and 80%/75% in testing.

V loses 3 bases of germline sequence and J loses 2 bases, and the interval between the two ends is 12 bases. In the germline V gene, CDR1 corresponds to SGHRS and CDR2 to YFSETQ. CDR3 length: 14 amino acids, cysteine to phenylalanine. CDR3 DNA only is kept here, 42 bases in frame from base 1. The TCR beta CDR3 regions were amplified from RNA transcripts. The TCR CDR3 was subjected to a first round of RT-PCR using the HTBI primer set and the Qiagen OneStep RT-PCR kit. Libraries were constructed in a second round of multiplex PCR, after which size selection and purification were carried out. The libraries were sequenced on an Illumina HiSeq2000 using paired-end 100 bp reads. The published analysis was carried out like this. SOAPnuke was used to process the raw data, throwing out any read that contained adapters or uncalled bases, had a mean Phred below 15, or lacked an exact constant-primer or identifier match. COPE v1.2.5 was used to merge the high-quality paired reads, and each unique nucleotide sequence was defined as a clonotype. MiTCR v1.1 was used to align the clonotypes against IMGT TRBV, TRBD and TRBJ reference segments. The analysis included only V-J combinations with a frequency above 0.0001, which together covered around 99% of the repertoires. The TCS score was defined as F50 (clonal expansion) divided by E x V (chaos), with BLOSUM62-based TCRdist calculated between CDR3 peptides within each V-J. Welch's t-statistics and random forest reduced approximately 520 V-J features to 13, which were used in a naive Bayes classifier (R e1071). TCRdb reprocessed the public reads (quality trimming at Q25 with fastp, clone calling with MiXCR) and kept in-frame beta chains. Every distinct CDR3 protein forms one entry, paired with its most common genes and DNA. These V and J calls originate from TCRdb's pipeline instead of the authors' own analysis. The sample has around 520,000 distinct CDR3 sequences on record, 14% of them singletons. The ten largest clonotypes hold about 15% of the sample.

Graves' hyperthyroidism was defined as stable when no progression to ophthalmopathy occurred over 18 months of follow-up. Hyperthyroidism patients were aged 18 to 65 years and newly diagnosed, with disease duration of less than 2 months. The study excluded patients with uncontrolled infections, other autoimmune diseases, pregnancy or lactation. Diagnoses were established on the basis of clinical symptoms, serum thyroxine and TRAb, thyroid ultrasound, and orbital computed tomography. PBMCs were isolated from more than 9 ml of fresh peripheral blood by Ficoll-Paque density gradient centrifugation. Total RNA was extracted with Trizol reagent, and quality was checked on an Agilent 2100 Bioanalyzer. This clonotype was detected many times. Its antigen remains undetermined. Base-call qualities are not available, and no considerably larger clone is one nucleotide away.

Material: blood. This chain joins TRBV5-1 to TRBJ2-7; TRBD1 is a possible D gene, resting on 6 matching bases. This receptor was taken from a woman aged 40-49 years with Graves' hyperthyroidism. The sequenced DNA: TGCGCCAGCAGCTCGACCGGACAGACCTACGAGCAGTACTTC. It translates to CASSSTGQTYEQYF. The full variable domain, completed from the reference TRBV5-1 and TRBJ2-7 proteins outside the CDR3, reads KAGVTQTPRYLIKTRGQQVTLSCSPISGHRSVSWYQQTPGQGLQFLFEYFSETQRNKGNFPGRFSGRQFSNSRSEMNVSTLELGDSALYLCASSSTGQTYEQYFGPGTRLTVT.